The clone carrying this TCR beta chain was recorded a few times. The sample is drawn from a study of CD8+ T cells in alopecia areata. Sequencing used cDNA as its template, made by extracting RNA and reverse transcribing it. The assay was immunoSEQ multiplex PCR, and TCRdb's table has in-frame clones only and misses some. This sample has fewer than 250,000 clones, with over 55% found just once. V lost 3 bases, J lost 8 bases, and 9 bases lay in between. Germline assignment: CDR1 SGHDT and CDR2 YYEEEE. This CDR3 contains 13 residues. The treatment here: oral pan-JAK inhibitor, 5-10 mg twice daily. This TCR was recovered from a human donor with alopecia areata. The source was CD4+ T cells sorted from blood, collected at week 24, from a patient treated with tofacitinib. This sequence joins TRBV5-6 and TRBJ1-6; D gene unclear. CDR3 residues: CASSSDWDSPLHF. As DNA, the CDR3 is TGTGCCAGCAGCTCGGACTGGGATTCACCCCTCCACTTT.